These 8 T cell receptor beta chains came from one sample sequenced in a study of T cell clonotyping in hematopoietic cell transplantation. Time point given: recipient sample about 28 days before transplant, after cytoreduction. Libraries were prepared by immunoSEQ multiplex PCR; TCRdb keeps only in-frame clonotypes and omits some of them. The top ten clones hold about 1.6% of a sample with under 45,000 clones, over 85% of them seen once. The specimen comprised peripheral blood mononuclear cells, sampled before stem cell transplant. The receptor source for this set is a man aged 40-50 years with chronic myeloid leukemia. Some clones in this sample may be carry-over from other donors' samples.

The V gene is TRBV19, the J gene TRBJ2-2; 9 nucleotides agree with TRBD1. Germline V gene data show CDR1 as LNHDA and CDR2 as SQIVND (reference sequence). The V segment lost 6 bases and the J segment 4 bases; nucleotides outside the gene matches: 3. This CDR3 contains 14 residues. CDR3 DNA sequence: TGTGCCAGTAGGGGGACAGGGTTCACCGGGGAGCTGTTTTTT. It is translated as CASRGTGFTGELFF.

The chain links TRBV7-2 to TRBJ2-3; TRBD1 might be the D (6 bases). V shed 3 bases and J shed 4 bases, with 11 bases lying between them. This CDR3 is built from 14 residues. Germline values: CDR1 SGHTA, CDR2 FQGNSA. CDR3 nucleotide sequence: TGTGCCAGCAGCTTTCCAGGGGTCGCAGATACGCAGTATTTT. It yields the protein CASSFPGVADTQYF.

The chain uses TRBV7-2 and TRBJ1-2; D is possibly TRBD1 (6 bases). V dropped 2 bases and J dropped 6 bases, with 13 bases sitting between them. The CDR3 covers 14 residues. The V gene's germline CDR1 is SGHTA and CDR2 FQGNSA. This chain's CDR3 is CASSLSPGADGYTF. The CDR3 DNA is TGTGCCAGCAGCTTATCCCCAGGGGCAGATGGCTACACCTTC.

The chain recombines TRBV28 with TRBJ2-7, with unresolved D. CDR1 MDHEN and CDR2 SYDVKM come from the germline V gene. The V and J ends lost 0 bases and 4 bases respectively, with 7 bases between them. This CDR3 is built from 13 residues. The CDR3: CASSLWRQYEQYF. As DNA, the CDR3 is TGTGCCAGCAGTTTATGGCGGCAATACGAGCAGTACTTC.

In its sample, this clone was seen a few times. The CDR3 sequence is CASSLSGTEDSYEQYF. The CDR3 DNA is TGCGCCAGCAGCCTGTCCGGGACAGAAGACTCCTACGAGCAGTACTTC. The gene calls are TRBV4-1 and TRBJ2-7, with 7 bases matching TRBD1. The CDR3 is 16 residues long. V dropped 4 bases and J dropped 0; count of bases not matched to a gene: 9. Germline V gives CDR1 MGHRA, CDR2 YSYEKL.

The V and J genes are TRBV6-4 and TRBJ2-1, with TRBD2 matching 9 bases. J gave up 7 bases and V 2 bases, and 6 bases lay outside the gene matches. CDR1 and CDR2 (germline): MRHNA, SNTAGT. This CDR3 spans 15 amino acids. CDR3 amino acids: CASSDATSGKNEQFF. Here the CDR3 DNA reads TGTGCCAGCAGTGACGCGACTAGCGGCAAAAATGAGCAGTTCTTC.

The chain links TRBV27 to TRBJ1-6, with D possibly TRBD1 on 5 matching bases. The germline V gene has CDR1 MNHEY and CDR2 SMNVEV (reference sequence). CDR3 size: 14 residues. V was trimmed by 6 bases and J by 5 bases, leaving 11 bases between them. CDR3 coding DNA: TGTGCCAGCAGCACAGACAGCCATAATTCACCCCTCCACTTT. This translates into CASSTDSHNSPLHF.

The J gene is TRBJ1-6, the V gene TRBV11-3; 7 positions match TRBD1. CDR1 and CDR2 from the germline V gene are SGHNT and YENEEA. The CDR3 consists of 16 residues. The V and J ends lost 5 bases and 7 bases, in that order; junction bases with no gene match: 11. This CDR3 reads CASSTRTGAKNSPLHF. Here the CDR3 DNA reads TGTGCCAGCAGCACCCGAACAGGGGCGAAGAATTCACCCCTCCACTTT.